Presented here are 24 T cell receptor beta chains from one specimen sequenced in a study of shared T cell receptors in the human thymus. Assay used: immunoSEQ multiplex PCR; TCRdb lists only in-frame clones, some missing. This sample yields roughly 550,000 clones, of which 78% are seen a single time; less than 0.015% belongs to the top ten. These data are also associated with another study on human thymus T cells.

Sequencing was done on a sample of thymocytes. The origin of the receptors is a boy in the first two years of life with a congenital heart defect.

As DNA, the CDR3 is TGCGCCAGCAGCCCAGGCCGGACTAGCGGGAGGTCGAGCGAGCAGTACTTC. It yields the protein CASSPGRTSGRSSEQYF. The chain recombines TRBV5-1 with TRBJ2-7; 14 positions agree with TRBD2. Trimming took 4 bases from V and 6 from J; bases not matched to a gene: 12. CDR1 and CDR2 from the germline V gene are SGHRS and YFSETQ. The CDR3 sequence is 17 residues long.

The V and J genes are TRBV2 and TRBJ1-1; weak D call: TRBD1 (6 bases). Between the trimmed V and J ends, which lost 8 bases and 4 bases, there was a span of 20 bases. Per germline, CDR1 SNHLY and CDR2 FYNNEI. There are 15 residues in the CDR3. The CDR3 nucleotides read TGTGCCAGCTGCCCCCGGGGGGCCGCGAGCACTGAAGCTTTCTTT. It yields the protein CASCPRGAASTEAFF.

The rearrangement uses TRBV6-6 and TRBJ2-7; D uncertain. V was pared by 10 bases and J by 7 bases, with 5 bases between. This CDR3 is built from 8 residues. CDR1 and CDR2 (germline): MNHNY, SVGAGI (reference sequence). The CDR3 sequence: CAMYEQYF. The DNA of the CDR3 is TGTGCCATGTATGAGCAGTACTTC.

This chain uses TRBV15 with TRBJ2-7; D is perhaps TRBD1 (6 bases). V lost 2 bases to trimming and J lost 4 bases, with 18 bases between them. CDR1 is LNHNV and CDR2 is YYDKDF in the germline V gene (reference sequence). This CDR3 comprises 16 residues. CDR3 sequence reads: CATSRQQQGLGYEQYF. DNA of the CDR3: TGTGCCACCAGCAGACAACAACAGGGTTTAGGTTACGAGCAGTACTTC.

The V call is TRBV5-6, the J call TRBJ2-2; 8 bases map to TRBD1. The CDR3 has 14 amino acids. CDR1 is SGHDT and CDR2 is YYEEEE in the germline V gene. With V trimmed by 4 bases and J by 7 bases, 6 bases remained unmatched. CDR3 DNA sequence: TGTGCCAGCAGCATGACAGGGGATGGCGGGGAGCTGTTTTTT. This codes for CASSMTGDGGELFF.

V and J are TRBV2 and TRBJ1-6; D is ambiguous. Germline V CDR1 and CDR2: SNHLY, FYNNEI. This CDR3 spans 16 amino acids. Trimming pared 2 bases from V and 0 bases from J, leaving 8 bases between. The CDR3 nucleotides read TGTGCCAGCAGTGAAAGGAGGAGCTCCTATAATTCACCCCTCCACTTT. Amino acid sequence: CASSERRSSYNSPLHF.

V gene TRBV10-2 combines with J gene TRBJ2-1; 8 nucleotides match TRBD2. This CDR3 has 16 residues. J lost 4 bases, V lost 0 bases, and 5 bases had no gene match. Per germline, CDR1 WSHSY and CDR2 SAAADI. The CDR3 DNA reads as TGCGCCAGCAGTGAGTCAGGCGGGAGGCCGTACAATGAGCAGTTCTTC. This translates into CASSESGGRPYNEQFF.

The chain recombines TRBV6-5 with TRBJ2-7, with 8 nucleotides matching TRBD2. The CDR3 spans 13 residues. CDR1 and CDR2 from the germline V gene are MNHEY and SVGAGI. Trimming at V came to 0 bases and at J to 7 bases, leaving 2 bases not matched to a gene. The CDR3 protein is CASSYSREGEQYF. DNA for the CDR3: TGTGCCAGCAGTTACTCCCGGGAGGGAGAGCAGTACTTC.

V gene TRBV7-9 combines with J gene TRBJ2-3; TRBD2 might be the D (5 bases). Trimming took off 0 bases at V and 1 base at J, with 20 bases between the two ends. The CDR3 extends over 19 amino acids. Per germline, CDR1 SEHNR and CDR2 FQNEAQ (reference sequence). DNA of the CDR3: TGTGCCAGCAGCTTAGCTTGCCAAATGGAGGCTAACCGCACAGATACGCAGTATTTT. Its protein product is CASSLACQMEANRTDTQYF.

The chain combines TRBV10-3 with TRBJ2-4; D may be TRBD1 (5 bases). Trimming pared 0 bases from V and 0 bases from J, leaving 12 bases between. The CDR3 is 17 amino acids. Germline-derived CDR1 and CDR2 are ENHRY and SYGVKD. As DNA, the CDR3 is TGTGCCATCAGTGAGTCCGGAGACAGACTAGCCAAAAACATTCAGTACTTC. This sequence encodes CAISESGDRLAKNIQYF.

The chain has TRBV12-5 and TRBJ2-1; 8 bases align to TRBD2. Germline values: CDR1 LGHNT, CDR2 FRNRAP. This CDR3 is built from 16 residues. The ends lost 3 bases at V and 0 bases at J; junction bases unmatched: 4. The CDR3 loop reads CASGFVTSGSYNEQFF. CDR3 in DNA: TGTGCTAGTGGTTTCGTTACTAGCGGCTCCTACAATGAGCAGTTCTTC.

The chain uses TRBV19 and TRBJ2-1, with 10 positions matching TRBD2. Germline V gene data show CDR1 as LNHDA and CDR2 as SQIVND (reference sequence). The V segment lost 3 bases and the J segment 0 bases; nucleotides outside the gene matches: 14. This CDR3 has 20 residues. The CDR3 DNA is TGTGCCAGTAGTATGGAGGGAGAGCTAGCGGGGGTCAGCTCCTACAATGAGCAGTTCTTC. This sequence encodes CASSMEGELAGVSSYNEQFF.

CDR3 sequence (DNA): TGTGCCACCAGCAGAGTCTCTGGCCCCTACGAGCAGTACTTC. This codes for CATSRVSGPYEQYF. The chain carries TRBV15 and TRBJ2-7, with D uncertain. Per the germline V gene, CDR1 is LNHNV and CDR2 is YYDKDF (reference sequence). V was cut by 1 base and J by 2 bases, with 9 bases left in between. The length of the CDR3 is 14 residues.

The chain links TRBV4-3 to TRBJ2-5; TRBD2 aligns across 7 bases. The length of the CDR3 is 16 residues. J was trimmed by 1 base and V by 1 base; bases with no gene match: 6. The germline V gene encodes CDR1 LGHNA and CDR2 YSLEER. Here the CDR3 reads CASSQAVLAAQETQYF. The CDR3, as DNA: TGCGCCAGCAGCCAAGCCGTCCTAGCGGCCCAAGAGACCCAGTACTTC.

The chain recombines TRBV6-5 with TRBJ2-3; possible D gene TRBD2, 5 bases. The ends were cut back, 6 bases at V and 11 bases at J, with 15 bases in the middle. The CDR3 sequence is 12 residues long. Germline CDR1 MNHEY, CDR2 SVGAGI. The CDR3: CASRDLVEGQYF. The DNA of the CDR3 is TGTGCCAGCAGGGACCTCGTTGAGGGGCAGTATTTT.

The V and J genes are TRBV6-4 and TRBJ2-1, with TRBD2 identical over 14 bases. The CDR3 contains 17 residues. From germline, CDR1 is MRHNA and CDR2 SNTAGT. V was clipped by 7 bases and J by 3 bases; unmatched bases: 8. For the CDR3, the DNA is TGTGCCAGCATGGGCGGGACTAGCGGGAGTTTCTACAATGAGCAGTTCTTC. Its translation is CASMGGTSGSFYNEQFF.

The table lists this clone with a few counts. The chain has TRBV5-1 and TRBJ1-3; the D gene is possibly TRBD1 (5 bases). Germline CDR1 is SGHRS and CDR2 is YFSETQ. The CDR3 covers 18 residues. The V end lost 4 bases, the J end lost 0 bases, and 20 bases lay between the germline ends. The CDR3 DNA follows: TGCGCCAGCAGCCCGAGGGAGGGGAGGGATCTCTCTGGAAACACCATATATTTT. It is translated as CASSPREGRDLSGNTIYF.

This clone was detected once. V is TRBV7-6 and J is TRBJ2-7; 10 nucleotides line up with TRBD2. Trimming cost V 3 bases and J 2 bases; bases outside gene matches: 22. Germline CDR1 reads SGHVS; CDR2 reads FNYEAQ. The CDR3 is 21 residues long. The CDR3 DNA follows: TGTGCCAGCAGCTTGGGGGGGGTTAGCGGGAGGCATTTCCAAGAGGCCTACGAGCAGTACTTC. The encoded protein is CASSLGGVSGRHFQEAYEQYF.

This clone was detected a few times. V is TRBV19 and J is TRBJ1-1; D possibly corresponds to TRBD1 (5 bases). Germline lookup yields CDR1 LNHDA and CDR2 SQIVND (reference sequence). CDR3 length: 17 amino acids. Trimming stripped 4 bases from V and 0 bases from J, with 18 bases between. The CDR3 here is CASSTRGTSAVNTEAFF. CDR3 DNA sequence: TGTGCCAGTAGTACTCGGGGGACGTCCGCTGTGAACACTGAAGCTTTCTTT.

The genes are TRBV4-2 and TRBJ2-2; 11 nucleotides align to TRBD2. CDR1 LGHNA and CDR2 YNFKEQ come from the germline V gene. After removal of 4 bases from V and 4 bases from J, the junction contained 14 bases not matched to a gene. The CDR3 length is 19 residues. CDR3 in amino acids: CASSPYYGLAGESTGELFF. The CDR3 nucleotides are TGTGCCAGCAGCCCTTACTATGGACTAGCGGGTGAATCCACCGGGGAGCTGTTTTTT.

The chain carries TRBV7-4 and TRBJ2-5; 11 nucleotides line up with TRBD2. Germline CDR1 SGHVT, CDR2 SQSDAQ. Trimming took 2 bases from V and 3 from J; bases not matched to a gene: 11. This CDR3 spans 18 amino acids. CDR3: CASSLQDGLAGGEETQYF. CDR3 coding DNA: TGTGCCAGCAGCTTACAAGACGGGCTAGCGGGAGGCGAAGAGACCCAGTACTTC. Drawing the rest from reference TRBV7-4 and TRBJ2-5, the complete variable domain is GAGVSQSPRYKVAKRGRDVALRCDSISGHVTLYWYRQTLGQGSEVLTYSQSDAQRDKSGRPSGRFSAERPERSVSTLKIQRTEQGDSAVYLCASSLQDGLAGGEETQYFGPGTRLLVL.

The V call is TRBV28, the J call TRBJ1-5; TRBD1 matches 7 bases. V trimming: 9 bases; J trimming: 1 base; junction bases outside the gene matches: 6. Germline CDR1 reads MDHEN; CDR2 reads SYDVKM. This CDR3 comprises 14 residues. The CDR3 loop is CASNRGRSNQPQHF. CDR3 in DNA: TGTGCCAGTAACAGGGGCCGGAGCAATCAGCCCCAGCATTTT.

The chain has TRBV5-4 and TRBJ2-7, with D uncertain. V lost 5 bases to trimming and J lost 0 bases, with 12 bases between them. CDR1 is SGHNT and CDR2 is YYREEE in the germline V gene (reference sequence). The CDR3 spans 14 residues. CDR3 protein: CASRAAASSYEQYF. The CDR3 DNA sequence: TGTGCCAGCAGGGCGGCGGCTAGCTCCTACGAGCAGTACTTC.

This sequence joins TRBV20-1 and TRBJ2-3; D remains unclear. Trimming removed 1 base at V and 9 bases at J, with 5 bases between. CDR1 and CDR2 from the germline V gene are DFQATT and SNEGSKA (reference sequence). The CDR3 length is 10 residues. In nucleotides, the CDR3 is TGCAGTGCTAGAGGTCCGACGCAGTATTTT. This translates into CSARGPTQYF.